Given below is one T cell receptor (beta chain) in context. This record comes from a study of T cell responses to AZD1222 COVID-19 vaccine. Clones were sequenced by immunoSEQ multiplex PCR, and TCRdb holds only the in-frame ones, with some missing. Of approximately 70,000 clones in the sample, 88% were seen once. J gave up 3 bases and V 2 bases, and 11 bases lay outside the gene matches. This CDR3 has 18 amino acids. The germline V gene encodes CDR1 MNHEY and CDR2 SVGEGT. Here the sequenced sample was peripheral blood, taken 28 days after the second dose of the MenACWY control vaccine. The clonotype comes from an adult who received the MenACWY meningococcal vaccine as a control. This chain links TRBV6-2 or TRBV6-3 with TRBJ2-1; 9 bases fit TRBD2. The CDR3 DNA sequence: TGTGCCAGCAGTTACGCGCGGGTCCTAGCGGGGAACTACAATGAGCAGTTCTTC. Encoded protein: CASSYARVLAGNYNEQFF.